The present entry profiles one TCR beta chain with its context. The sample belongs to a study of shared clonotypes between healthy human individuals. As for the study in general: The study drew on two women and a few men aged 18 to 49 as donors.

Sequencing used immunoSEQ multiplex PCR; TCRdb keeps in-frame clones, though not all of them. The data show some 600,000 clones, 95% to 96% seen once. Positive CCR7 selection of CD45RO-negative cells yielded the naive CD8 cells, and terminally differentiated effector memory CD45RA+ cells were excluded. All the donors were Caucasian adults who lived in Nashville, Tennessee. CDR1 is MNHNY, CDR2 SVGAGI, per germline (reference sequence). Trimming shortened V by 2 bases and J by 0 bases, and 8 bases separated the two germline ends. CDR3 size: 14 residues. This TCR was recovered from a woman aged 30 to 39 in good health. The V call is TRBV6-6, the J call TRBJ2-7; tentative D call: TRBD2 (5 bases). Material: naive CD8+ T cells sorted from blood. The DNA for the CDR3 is TGTGCCAGCAGTTACGGCGGGCACTCCTACGAGCAGTACTTC. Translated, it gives CASSYGGHSYEQYF.